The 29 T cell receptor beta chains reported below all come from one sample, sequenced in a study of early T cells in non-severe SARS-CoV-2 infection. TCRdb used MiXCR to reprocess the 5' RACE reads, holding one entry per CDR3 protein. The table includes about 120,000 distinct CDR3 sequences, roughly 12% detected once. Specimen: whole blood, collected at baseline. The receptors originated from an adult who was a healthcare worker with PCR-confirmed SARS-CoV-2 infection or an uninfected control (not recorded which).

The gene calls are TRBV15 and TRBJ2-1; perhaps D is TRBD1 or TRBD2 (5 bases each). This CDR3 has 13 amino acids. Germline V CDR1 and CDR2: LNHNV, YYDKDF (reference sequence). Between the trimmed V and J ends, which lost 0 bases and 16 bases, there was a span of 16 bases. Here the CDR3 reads CATSRERVERGFF. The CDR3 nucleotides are TGTGCCACCAGCAGAGAAAGGGTGGAGAGGGGATTCTTC. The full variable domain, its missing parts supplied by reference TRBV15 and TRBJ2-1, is DAMVIQNPRYQVTQFGKPVTLSCSQTLNHNVMYWYQQKSSQAPKLLFHYYDKDFNNEADTPDNFQSRRPNTSFCFLDIRSPGLGDTAMYLCATSRERVERGFFGPGTRLTVL.

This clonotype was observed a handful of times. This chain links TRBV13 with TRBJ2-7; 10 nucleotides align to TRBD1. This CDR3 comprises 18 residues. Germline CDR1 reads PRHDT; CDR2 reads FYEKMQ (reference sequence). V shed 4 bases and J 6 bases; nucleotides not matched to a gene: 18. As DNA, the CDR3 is TGTGCCAGCAGCTCTCGGATTTTCCCGGGACAGGGGCTAAGCGAGCAGTACTTC. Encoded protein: CASSSRIFPGQGLSEQYF.

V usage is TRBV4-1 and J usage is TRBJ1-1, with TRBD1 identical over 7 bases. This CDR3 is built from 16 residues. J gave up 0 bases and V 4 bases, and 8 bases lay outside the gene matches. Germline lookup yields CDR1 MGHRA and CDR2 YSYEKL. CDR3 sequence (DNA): TGCGCCAGCAGCCGATCGACAGGGCTAATGAACACTGAAGCTTTCTTT. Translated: CASSRSTGLMNTEAFF.

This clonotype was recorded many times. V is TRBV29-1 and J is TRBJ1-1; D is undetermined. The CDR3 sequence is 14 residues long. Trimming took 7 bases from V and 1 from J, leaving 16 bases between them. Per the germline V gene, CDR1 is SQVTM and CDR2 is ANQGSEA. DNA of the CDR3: TGCAGCGCTTCCGGGCCGAACTGGAACACTGAAGCTTTCTTT. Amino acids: CSASGPNWNTEAFF.

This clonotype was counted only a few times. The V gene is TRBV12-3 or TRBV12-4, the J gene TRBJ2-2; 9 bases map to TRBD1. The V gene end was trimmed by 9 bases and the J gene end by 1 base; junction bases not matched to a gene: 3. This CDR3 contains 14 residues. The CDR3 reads CASTGQGNTGELFF. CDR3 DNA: TGTGCCAGTACGGGACAGGGGAACACCGGGGAGCTGTTTTTT.

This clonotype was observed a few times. CDR3 coding DNA: TGCAGCGTTACGGGACGCCGTGATACGCAGTATTTT. It is translated as CSVTGRRDTQYF. J is TRBJ2-3 and V is TRBV29-1, with D perhaps matching TRBD1 or TRBD2 (5 bases each). Trimming cost V 5 bases and J 6 bases, with 12 bases left between them. The CDR3 totals 12 residues. Looked up from germline, CDR1 is SQVTM and CDR2 is ANQGSEA.

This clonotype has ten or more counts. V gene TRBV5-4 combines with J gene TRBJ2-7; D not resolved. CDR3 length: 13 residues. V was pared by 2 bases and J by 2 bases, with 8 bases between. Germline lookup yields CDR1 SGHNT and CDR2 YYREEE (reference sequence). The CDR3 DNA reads TGTGCCAGCAGCTTAGACACCCCCTACGAGCAGTACTTC. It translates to CASSLDTPYEQYF.

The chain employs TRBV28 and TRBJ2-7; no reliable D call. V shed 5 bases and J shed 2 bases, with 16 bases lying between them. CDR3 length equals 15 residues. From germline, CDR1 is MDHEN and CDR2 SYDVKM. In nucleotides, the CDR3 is TGTGCCAGCAGTCCACCACAGACGAAAGCCTACGAGCAGTACTTC. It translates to CASSPPQTKAYEQYF.

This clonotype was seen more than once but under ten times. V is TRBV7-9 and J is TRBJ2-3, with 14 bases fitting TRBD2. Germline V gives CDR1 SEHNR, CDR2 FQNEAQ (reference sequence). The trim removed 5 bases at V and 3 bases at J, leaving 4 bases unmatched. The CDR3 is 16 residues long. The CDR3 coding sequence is TGTGCCAGCAGCACCGGGACTAGCGGGAGTACAGATACGCAGTATTTT. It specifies CASSTGTSGSTDTQYF.

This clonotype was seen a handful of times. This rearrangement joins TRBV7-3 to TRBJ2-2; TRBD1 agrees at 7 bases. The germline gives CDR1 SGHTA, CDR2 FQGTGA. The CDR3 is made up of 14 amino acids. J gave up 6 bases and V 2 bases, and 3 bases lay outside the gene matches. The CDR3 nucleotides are TGTGCCAGCAGCTTACGGCAGGGGGCCGGGGAGCTGTTTTTT. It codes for CASSLRQGAGELFF.

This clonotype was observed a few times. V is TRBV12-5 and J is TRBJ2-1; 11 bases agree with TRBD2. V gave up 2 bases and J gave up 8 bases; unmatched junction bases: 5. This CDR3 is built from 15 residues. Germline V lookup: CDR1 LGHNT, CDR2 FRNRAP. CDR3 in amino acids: CASGLTSGSLYEQFF. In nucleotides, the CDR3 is TGTGCTAGTGGTTTGACTAGCGGGAGTTTGTATGAGCAGTTCTTC.

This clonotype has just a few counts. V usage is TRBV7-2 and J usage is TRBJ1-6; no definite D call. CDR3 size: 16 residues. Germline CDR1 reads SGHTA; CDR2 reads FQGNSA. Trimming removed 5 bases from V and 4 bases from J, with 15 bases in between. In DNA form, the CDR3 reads TGTGCCAGCAGCCCCCAGGCCAGCGCTTATAATTCACCCCTCCACTTT. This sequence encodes CASSPQASAYNSPLHF.

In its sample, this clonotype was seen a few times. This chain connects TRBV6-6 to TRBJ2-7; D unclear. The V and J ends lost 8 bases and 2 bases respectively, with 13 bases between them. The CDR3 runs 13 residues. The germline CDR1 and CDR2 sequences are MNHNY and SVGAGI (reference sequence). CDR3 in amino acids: CASGRTETYEQYF. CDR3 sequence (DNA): TGTGCCAGCGGACGCACAGAGACCTACGAGCAGTACTTC.

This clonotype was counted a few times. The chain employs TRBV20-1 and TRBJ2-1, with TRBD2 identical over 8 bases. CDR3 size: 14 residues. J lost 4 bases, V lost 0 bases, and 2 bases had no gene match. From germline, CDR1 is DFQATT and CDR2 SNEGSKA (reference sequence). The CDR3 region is CSARERGEYNEQFF. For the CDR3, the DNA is TGCAGTGCTAGAGAGCGGGGGGAATACAATGAGCAGTTCTTC.

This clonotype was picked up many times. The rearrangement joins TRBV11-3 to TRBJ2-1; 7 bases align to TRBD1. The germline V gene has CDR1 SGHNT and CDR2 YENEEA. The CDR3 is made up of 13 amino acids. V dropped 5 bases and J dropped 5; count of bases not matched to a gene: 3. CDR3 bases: TGTGCCAGCAGCCTCGGGACAGACAATGAGCAGTTCTTC. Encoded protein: CASSLGTDNEQFF.

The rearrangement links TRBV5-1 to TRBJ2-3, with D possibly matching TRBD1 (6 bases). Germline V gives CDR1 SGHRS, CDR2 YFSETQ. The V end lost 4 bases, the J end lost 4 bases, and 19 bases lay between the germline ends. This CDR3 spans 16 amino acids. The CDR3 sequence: CASSQPMGAGADTQYF. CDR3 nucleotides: TGCGCCAGCAGCCAACCTATGGGGGCTGGGGCAGATACGCAGTATTTT. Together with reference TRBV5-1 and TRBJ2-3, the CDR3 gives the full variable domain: KAGVTQTPRYLIKTRGQQVTLSCSPISGHRSVSWYQQTPGQGLQFLFEYFSETQRNKGNFPGRFSGRQFSNSRSEMNVSTLELGDSALYLCASSQPMGAGADTQYFGPGTRLTVL.

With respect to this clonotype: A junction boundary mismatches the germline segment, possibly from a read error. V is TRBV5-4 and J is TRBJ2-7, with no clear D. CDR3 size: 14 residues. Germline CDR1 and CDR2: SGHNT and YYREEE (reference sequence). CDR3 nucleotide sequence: TGTACCAGCAGCGTTCAGGAAGAATTTTACGAGCAGTACTTC. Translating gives CTSSVQEEFYEQYF. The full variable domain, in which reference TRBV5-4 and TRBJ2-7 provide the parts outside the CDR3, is ETGVTQSPTHLIKTRGQQVTLRCSSQSGHNTVSWYQQALGQGPQFIFQYYREEENGRGNFPPRFSGLQFPNYSSELNVNALELDDSALYLCTSSVQEEFYEQYFGPGTRLTVT.

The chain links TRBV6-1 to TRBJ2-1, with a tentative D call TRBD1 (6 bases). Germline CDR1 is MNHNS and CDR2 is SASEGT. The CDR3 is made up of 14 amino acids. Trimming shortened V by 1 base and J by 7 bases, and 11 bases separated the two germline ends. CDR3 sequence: CASSEVQGGNEQFF. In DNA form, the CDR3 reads TGTGCCAGCAGTGAAGTGCAAGGGGGTAATGAGCAGTTCTTC.

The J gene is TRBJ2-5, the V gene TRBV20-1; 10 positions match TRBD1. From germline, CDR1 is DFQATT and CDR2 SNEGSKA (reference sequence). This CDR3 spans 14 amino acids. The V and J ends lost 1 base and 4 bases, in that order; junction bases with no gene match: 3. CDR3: CSARGQGAPETQYF. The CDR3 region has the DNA TGCAGTGCTAGAGGACAGGGGGCCCCAGAGACCCAGTACTTC.

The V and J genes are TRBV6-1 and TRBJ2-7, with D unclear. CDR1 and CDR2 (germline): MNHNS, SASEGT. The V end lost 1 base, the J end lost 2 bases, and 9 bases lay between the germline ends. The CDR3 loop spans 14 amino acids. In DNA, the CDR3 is TGTGCCAGCAGTGAAGTTGCAGAAACCTACGAGCAGTACTTC. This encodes CASSEVAETYEQYF.

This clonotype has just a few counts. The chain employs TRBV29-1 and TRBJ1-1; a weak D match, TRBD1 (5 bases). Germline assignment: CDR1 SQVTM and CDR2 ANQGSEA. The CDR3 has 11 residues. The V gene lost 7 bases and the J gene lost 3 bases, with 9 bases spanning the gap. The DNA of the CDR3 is TGCAGCGCCAGGGATCACACTGAAGCTTTCTTT. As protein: CSARDHTEAFF. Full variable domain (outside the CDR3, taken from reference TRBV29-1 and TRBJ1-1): SAVISQKPSRDICQRGTSLTIQCQVDSQVTMMFWYRQQPGQSLTLIATANQGSEATYESGFVIDKFPISRPNLTFSTLTVSNMSPEDSSIYLCSARDHTEAFFGQGTRLTVV.

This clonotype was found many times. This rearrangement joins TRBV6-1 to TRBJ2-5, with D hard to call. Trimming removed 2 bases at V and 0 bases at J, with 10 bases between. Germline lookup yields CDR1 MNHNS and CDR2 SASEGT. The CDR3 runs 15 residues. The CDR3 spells CASSEPSYHQETQYF. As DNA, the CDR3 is TGTGCCAGCAGTGAACCTTCCTACCACCAAGAGACCCAGTACTTC.

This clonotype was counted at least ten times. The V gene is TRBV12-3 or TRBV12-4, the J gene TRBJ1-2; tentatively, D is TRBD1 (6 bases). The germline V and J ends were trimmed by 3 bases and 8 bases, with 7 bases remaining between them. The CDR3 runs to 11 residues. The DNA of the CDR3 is TGTGCCAGCAGTTTTGGGGGCGGCTACACCTTC. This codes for CASSFGGGYTF.

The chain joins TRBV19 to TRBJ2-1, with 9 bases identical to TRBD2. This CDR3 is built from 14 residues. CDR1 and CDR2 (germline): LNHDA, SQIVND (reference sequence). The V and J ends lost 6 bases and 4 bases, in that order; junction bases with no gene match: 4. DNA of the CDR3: TGTGCCAGTAGGGACAGCGGGAGGTACAATGAGCAGTTCTTC. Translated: CASRDSGRYNEQFF.

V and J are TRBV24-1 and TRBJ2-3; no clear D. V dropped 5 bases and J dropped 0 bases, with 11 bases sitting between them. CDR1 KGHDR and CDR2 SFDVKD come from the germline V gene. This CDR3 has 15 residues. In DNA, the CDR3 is TGTGCCACCAGTGCTTCCCGTCTTAGCACAGATACGCAGTATTTT. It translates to CATSASRLSTDTQYF.

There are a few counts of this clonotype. As DNA, the CDR3 is TGCAGCGTAGCCACAGGGCCCGGCGGCAATGAGCAGTTCTTC. Protein: CSVATGPGGNEQFF. The chain couples TRBV29-1 to TRBJ2-1; a weak D match, TRBD1 (6 bases). Germline V gene sequence: CDR1 SQVTM, CDR2 ANQGSEA. This CDR3 has 14 residues. The V end lost 6 bases, the J end lost 6 bases, and 18 bases lay between the germline ends.

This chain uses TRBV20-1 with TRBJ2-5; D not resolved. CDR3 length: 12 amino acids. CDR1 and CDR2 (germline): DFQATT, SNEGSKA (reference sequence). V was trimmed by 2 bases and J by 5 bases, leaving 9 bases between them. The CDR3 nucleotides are TGCAGTGCTAGACCCACCGGTGAGACCCAGTACTTC. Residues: CSARPTGETQYF.

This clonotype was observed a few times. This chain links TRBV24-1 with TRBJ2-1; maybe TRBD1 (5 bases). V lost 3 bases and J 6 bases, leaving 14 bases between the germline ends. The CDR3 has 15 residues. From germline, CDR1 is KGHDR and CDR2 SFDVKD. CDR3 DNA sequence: TGTGCCACCAGTGATCCCGGACACGAACCCAATGAGCAGTTCTTC. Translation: CATSDPGHEPNEQFF.

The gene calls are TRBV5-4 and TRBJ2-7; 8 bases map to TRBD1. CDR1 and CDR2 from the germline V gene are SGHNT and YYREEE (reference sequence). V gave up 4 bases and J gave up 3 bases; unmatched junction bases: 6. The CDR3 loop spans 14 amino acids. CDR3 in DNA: TGTGCCAGCAGCCGGCCAGGGGGCAGCTACGAGCAGTACTTC. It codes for CASSRPGGSYEQYF.